This T cell receptor beta chain was found in a study of T cell responses to AZD1222 COVID-19 vaccine. Trimming pared 0 bases from V and 5 bases from J, leaving 4 bases between. Germline CDR1 SGDLS, CDR2 YYNGEE. The CDR3 totals 12 residues. Using immunoSEQ multiplex PCR, the repertoire was profiled, and TCRdb retains in-frame clones only, with some absent. This sample has some 92,000 clones, with around 90% found just once. Findings and caveats of the study: Just six AZD1222 recipients tested seropositive at baseline. The study found Spike-specific TCR breadth and depth rose after two AZD1222 doses. CD4 TCRs covered the whole spike, strongest at regions 160-218 and 743-854. Clonal diversity was possibly underestimated, and the donors were mostly white British, with more females.

Comment on this clone: Its specificity is not known.

The origin of this receptor is an adult in good health. The V gene is TRBV9, the J gene TRBJ2-3; D gene ambiguous. This specimen consisted of peripheral blood, obtained on day 0 of AZD1222 vaccination. For the CDR3, the DNA is TGTGCCAGCAGCGTAGACCAAGATACGCAGTATTTT. Translation gives CASSVDQDTQYF.